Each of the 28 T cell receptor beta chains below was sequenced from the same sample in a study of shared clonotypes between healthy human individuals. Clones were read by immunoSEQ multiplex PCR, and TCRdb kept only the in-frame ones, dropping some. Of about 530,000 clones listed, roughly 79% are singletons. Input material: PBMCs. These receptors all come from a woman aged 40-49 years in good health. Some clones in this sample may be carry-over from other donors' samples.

This chain's CDR3 is CASSQGPERGQFF. CDR3 nucleotide sequence: TGCGCCAGCAGCCAAGGTCCGGAAAGGGGGCAGTTCTTC. This chain connects TRBV4-3 to TRBJ2-1, with a tentative D call TRBD1 (5 bases). CDR1 and CDR2 (germline): LGHNA, YSLEER. Trimming shortened V by 1 base and J by 12 bases, and 13 bases separated the two germline ends. The CDR3 contains 13 residues.

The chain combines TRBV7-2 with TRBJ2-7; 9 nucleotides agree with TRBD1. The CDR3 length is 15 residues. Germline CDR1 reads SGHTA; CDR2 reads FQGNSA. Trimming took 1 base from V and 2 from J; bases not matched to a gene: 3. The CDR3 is CASSLDRGLTYEQYF. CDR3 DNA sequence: TGTGCCAGCAGCTTAGACAGGGGGCTTACCTACGAGCAGTACTTC.

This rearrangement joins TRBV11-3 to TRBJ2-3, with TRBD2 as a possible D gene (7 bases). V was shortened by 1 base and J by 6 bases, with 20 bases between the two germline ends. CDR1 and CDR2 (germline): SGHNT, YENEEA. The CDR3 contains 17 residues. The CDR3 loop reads CASSLGAGGRQEDTQYF. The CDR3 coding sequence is TGTGCCAGCAGCTTAGGGGCCGGCGGGAGACAGGAGGATACGCAGTATTTT.

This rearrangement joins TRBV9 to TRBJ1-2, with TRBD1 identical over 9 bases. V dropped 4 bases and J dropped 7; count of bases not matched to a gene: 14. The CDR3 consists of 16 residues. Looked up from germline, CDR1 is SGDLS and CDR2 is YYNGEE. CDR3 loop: CASSIRDRDSGSGYTF. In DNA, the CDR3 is TGTGCCAGCAGCATCCGGGACAGGGATTCCGGCTCTGGCTACACCTTC.

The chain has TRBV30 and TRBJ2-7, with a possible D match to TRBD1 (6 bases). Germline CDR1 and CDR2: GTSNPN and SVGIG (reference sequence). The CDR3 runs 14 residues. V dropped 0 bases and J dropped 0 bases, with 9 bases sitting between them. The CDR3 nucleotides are TGTGCCTGGAGTGTACGACAGGACTCCTACGAGCAGTACTTC. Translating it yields CAWSVRQDSYEQYF.

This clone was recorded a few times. The CDR3 region has the DNA TGTGCCAGCAGCCCGACGGGGTCCTACAATGAGCAGTTCTTC. This translates into CASSPTGSYNEQFF. V usage is TRBV9 and J usage is TRBJ2-1, with D maybe TRBD2 (5 bases). The CDR3 loop spans 14 amino acids. Deletions cut 4 bases from V and 1 base from J, with 9 bases between. Germline V gene lookup returns CDR1 SGDLS and CDR2 YYNGEE.

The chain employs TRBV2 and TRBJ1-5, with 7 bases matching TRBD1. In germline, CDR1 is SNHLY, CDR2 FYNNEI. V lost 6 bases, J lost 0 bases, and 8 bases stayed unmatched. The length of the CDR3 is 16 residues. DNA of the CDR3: TGTGCCAGCAGCAACGACAGGGCTTATAGCAATCAGCCCCAGCATTTT. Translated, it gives CASSNDRAYSNQPQHF.

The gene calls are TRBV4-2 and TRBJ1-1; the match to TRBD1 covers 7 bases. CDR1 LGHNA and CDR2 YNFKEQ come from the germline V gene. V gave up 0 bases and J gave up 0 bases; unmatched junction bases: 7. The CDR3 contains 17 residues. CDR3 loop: CASSQDDRARVNTEAFF. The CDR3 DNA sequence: TGTGCCAGCAGCCAAGACGACAGGGCGAGGGTGAACACTGAAGCTTTCTTT.

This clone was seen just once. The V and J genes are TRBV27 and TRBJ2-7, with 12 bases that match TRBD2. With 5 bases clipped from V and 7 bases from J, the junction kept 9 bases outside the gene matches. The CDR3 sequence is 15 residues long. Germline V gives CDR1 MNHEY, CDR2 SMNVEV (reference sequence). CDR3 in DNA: TGTGCCAGCAGTCAAGGGACTAGCGGGCGCGAAGAGCAGTACTTC. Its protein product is CASSQGTSGREEQYF.

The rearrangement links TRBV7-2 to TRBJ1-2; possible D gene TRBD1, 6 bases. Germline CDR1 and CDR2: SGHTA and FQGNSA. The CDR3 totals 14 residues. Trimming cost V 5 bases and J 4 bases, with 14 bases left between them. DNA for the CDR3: TGTGCCAGCAGCCAAACCGGGACAACCTATGGCTACACCTTC. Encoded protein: CASSQTGTTYGYTF.

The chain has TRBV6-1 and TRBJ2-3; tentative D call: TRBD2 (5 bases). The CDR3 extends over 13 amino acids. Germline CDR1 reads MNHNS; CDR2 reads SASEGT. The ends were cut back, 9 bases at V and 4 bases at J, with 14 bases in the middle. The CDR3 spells CASHRGSPDTQYF. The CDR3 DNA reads TGTGCCAGTCACAGAGGGAGCCCAGATACGCAGTATTTT.

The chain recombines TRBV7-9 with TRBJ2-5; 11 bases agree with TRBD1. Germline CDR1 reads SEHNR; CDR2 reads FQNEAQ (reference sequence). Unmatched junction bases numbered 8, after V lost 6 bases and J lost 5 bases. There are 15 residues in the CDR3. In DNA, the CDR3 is TGTGCCAGCAGTCGTCCGGGACAGGGGGTTGAGACCCAGTACTTC. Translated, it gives CASSRPGQGVETQYF.

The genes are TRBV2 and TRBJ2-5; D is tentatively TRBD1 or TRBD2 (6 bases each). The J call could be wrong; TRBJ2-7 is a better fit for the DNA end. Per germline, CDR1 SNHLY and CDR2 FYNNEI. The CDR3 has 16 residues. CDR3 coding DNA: TGTGCCAGCGGCCAGGACGGGGGTAGGGGGGCCTACGAGCAGTACTTC. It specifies CASGQDGGRGAYEQYF.

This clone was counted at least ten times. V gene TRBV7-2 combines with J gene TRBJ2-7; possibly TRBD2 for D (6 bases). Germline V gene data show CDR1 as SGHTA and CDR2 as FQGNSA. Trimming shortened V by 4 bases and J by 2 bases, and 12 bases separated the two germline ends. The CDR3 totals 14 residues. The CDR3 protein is CASSSGGGAYEQYF. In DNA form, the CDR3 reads TGTGCCAGCAGCTCCGGGGGAGGAGCCTACGAGCAGTACTTC.

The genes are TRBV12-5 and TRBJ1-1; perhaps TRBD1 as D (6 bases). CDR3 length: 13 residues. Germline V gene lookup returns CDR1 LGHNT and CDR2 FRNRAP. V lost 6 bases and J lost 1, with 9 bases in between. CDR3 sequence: CASGTDRNTEAFF. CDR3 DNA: TGTGCTAGTGGCACGGACAGGAACACTGAAGCTTTCTTT.

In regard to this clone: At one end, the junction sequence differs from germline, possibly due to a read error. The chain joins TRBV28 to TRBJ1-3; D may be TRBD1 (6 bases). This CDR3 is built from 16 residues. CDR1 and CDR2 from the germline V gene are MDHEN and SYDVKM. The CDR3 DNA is TGTGCCAGCAGTCAACCTGTATGGGCACAGGGAAATACCATATATTTT. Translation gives CASSQPVWAQGNTIYF.

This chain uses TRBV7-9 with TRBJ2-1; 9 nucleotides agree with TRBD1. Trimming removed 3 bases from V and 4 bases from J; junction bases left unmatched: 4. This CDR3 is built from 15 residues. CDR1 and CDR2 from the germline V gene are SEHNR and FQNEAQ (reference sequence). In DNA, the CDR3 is TGTGCCAGCAGCTTGGGACAGGGCGGGTACAATGAGCAGTTCTTC. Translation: CASSLGQGGYNEQFF.

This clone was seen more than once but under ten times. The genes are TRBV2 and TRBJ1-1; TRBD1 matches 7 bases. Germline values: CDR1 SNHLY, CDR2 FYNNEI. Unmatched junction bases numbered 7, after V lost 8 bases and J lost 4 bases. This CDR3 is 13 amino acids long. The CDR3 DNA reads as TGTGCCAGCGGAACAGGGGATGGCACTGAAGCTTTCTTT. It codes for CASGTGDGTEAFF.

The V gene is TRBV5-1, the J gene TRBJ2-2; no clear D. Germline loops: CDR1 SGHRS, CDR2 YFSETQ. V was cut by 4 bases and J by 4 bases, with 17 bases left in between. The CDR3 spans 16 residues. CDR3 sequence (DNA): TGCGCCAGCAGCAAAGAGGCGGACCGGAGCACCGGGGAGCTGTTTTTT. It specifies CASSKEADRSTGELFF. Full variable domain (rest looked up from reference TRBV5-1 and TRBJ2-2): KAGVTQTPRYLIKTRGQQVTLSCSPISGHRSVSWYQQTPGQGLQFLFEYFSETQRNKGNFPGRFSGRQFSNSRSEMNVSTLELGDSALYLCASSKEADRSTGELFFGEGSRLTVL.

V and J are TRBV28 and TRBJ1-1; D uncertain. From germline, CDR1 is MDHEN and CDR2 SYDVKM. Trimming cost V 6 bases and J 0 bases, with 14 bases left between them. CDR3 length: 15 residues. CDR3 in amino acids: CASRMIRLMNTEAFF. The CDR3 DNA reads TGTGCCAGCAGAATGATCCGCCTTATGAACACTGAAGCTTTCTTT.

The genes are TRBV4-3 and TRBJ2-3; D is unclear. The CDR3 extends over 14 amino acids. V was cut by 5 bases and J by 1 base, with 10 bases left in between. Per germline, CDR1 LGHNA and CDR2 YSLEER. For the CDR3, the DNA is TGCGCCAGCAGCGATGTGGTGGGCACAGATACGCAGTATTTT. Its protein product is CASSDVVGTDTQYF.

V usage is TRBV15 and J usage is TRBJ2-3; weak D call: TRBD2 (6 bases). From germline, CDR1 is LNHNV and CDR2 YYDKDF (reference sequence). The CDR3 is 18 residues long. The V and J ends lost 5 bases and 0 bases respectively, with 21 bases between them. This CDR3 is CATSPIILGSGSTDTQYF. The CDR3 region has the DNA TGTGCCACCAGCCCGATCATTTTGGGTAGCGGTAGCACAGATACGCAGTATTTT.

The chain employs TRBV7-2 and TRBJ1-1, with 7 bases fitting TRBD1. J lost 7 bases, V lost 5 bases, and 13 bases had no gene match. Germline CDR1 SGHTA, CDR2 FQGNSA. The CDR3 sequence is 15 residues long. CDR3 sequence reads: CASSRFITRGIEAFF. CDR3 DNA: TGTGCCAGCAGCCGATTCATTACCAGGGGGATTGAAGCTTTCTTT. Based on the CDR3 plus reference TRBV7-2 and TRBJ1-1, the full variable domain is GAGVSQSPSNKVTEKGKDVELRCDPISGHTALYWYRQSLGQGLEFLIYFQGNSAPDKSGLPSDRFSAERTGGSVSTLTIQRTQQEDSAVYLCASSRFITRGIEAFFGQGTRLTVV.

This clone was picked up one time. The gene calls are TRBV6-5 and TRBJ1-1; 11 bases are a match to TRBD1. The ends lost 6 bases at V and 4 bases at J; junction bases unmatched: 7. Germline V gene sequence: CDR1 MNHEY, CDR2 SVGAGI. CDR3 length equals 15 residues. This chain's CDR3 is CASRSAGTGGTEAFF. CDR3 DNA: TGTGCCAGCAGATCCGCCGGGACAGGGGGCACTGAAGCTTTCTTT.

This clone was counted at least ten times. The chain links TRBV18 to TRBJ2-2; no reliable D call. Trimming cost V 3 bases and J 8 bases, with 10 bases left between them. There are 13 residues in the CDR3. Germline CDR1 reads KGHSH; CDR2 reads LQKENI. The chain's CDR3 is CASSPSPRGELFF. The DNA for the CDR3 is TGTGCCAGCTCACCCAGCCCCAGGGGGGAGCTGTTTTTT.

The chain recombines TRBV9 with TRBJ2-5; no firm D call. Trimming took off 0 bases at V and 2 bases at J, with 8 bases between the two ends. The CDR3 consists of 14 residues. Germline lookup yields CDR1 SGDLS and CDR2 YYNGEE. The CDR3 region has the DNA TGTGCCAGCAGCGTAGCGGGTAGGCAAGAGACCCAGTACTTC. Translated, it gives CASSVAGRQETQYF.

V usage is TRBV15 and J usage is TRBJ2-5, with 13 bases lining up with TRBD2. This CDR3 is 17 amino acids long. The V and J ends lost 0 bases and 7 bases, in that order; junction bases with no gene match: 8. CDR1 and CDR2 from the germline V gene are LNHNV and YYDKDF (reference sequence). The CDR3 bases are TGTGCCACCAGCAGAGATGGGGGGACTAGCGGGGTGGGGACCCAGTACTTC. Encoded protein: CATSRDGGTSGVGTQYF.

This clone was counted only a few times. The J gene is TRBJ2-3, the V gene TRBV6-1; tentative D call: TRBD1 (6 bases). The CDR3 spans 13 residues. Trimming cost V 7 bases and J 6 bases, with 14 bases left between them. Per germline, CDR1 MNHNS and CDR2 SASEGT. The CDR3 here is CASTGQPFDTQYF. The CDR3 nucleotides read TGTGCCAGCACAGGACAGCCCTTTGATACGCAGTATTTT.